This T cell receptor (beta chain) was documented in a study of cytomegalovirus exposure and HLA in healthy donors. Assay used: immunoSEQ multiplex PCR; TCRdb lists only in-frame clones, some missing. The repertoire holds about 98,000 clones, approximately 88% seen once, with 3.9% in the top ten. V lost 4 bases and J lost 13, with 24 bases in between. CDR1 and CDR2 from the germline V gene are SGHRS and YFSETQ. CDR3 length: 15 amino acids. A word on this clone: What it recognizes is unknown.

Whole-study results and caveats: Cytomegalovirus status was reportedly diagnosed by the classifier with high specificity and sensitivity.

This receptor was obtained from a woman aged 30 to 39 in good health and CMV-seronegative. The sequencing sample was made of PBMCs. This chain connects TRBV5-1 to TRBJ2-4; tentative D call: TRBD2 (5 bases). The CDR3 DNA follows: TGCGCCAGCAGCCCTGAAAGCCGAGGTGTATCGGGACAGTACTTC. Translated, it gives CASSPESRGVSGQYF.